The present T cell receptor (beta chain) was sequenced within a study of T cell changes during pregnancy in multiple sclerosis. Clones were sequenced by immunoSEQ multiplex PCR, and TCRdb holds only the in-frame ones, with some missing. This table holds over 90,000 clones, about 91% found once. Germline V gives CDR1 LNHDA, CDR2 SQIVND (reference sequence). The V gene end was trimmed by 6 bases and the J gene end by 7 bases; junction bases not matched to a gene: 10. This CDR3 comprises 14 residues. The specimen was peripheral blood, collected after pregnancy. This sequence was found in a female donor with multiple sclerosis, enrolled in a pregnancy study. The genes are TRBV19 and TRBJ2-5, with TRBD1 matching 8 bases. This chain's CDR3 is CASSRQGPGWTQYF. As DNA, the CDR3 is TGTGCCAGTAGCAGACAGGGGCCGGGGTGGACCCAGTACTTC.